A selection of T cell receptor beta chains follows, all from one sample in a study of blood T cells in healthy people across ages. TCRdb used MiXCR to reprocess the 5' RACE reads, holding one entry per CDR3 protein. The sample contains 800,000 to 950,000 distinct CDR3 sequences, just under 30% of which appear only once. These sequences were also reported in another study, on T cells of mothers and their children.

The sample was blood. These receptors came from a woman aged 40 to 50 in good health. CDR3s include the opening cysteine and the closing phenylalanine or tryptophan. Fields, in order: V gene, D gene, J gene, clone size, CDR3 protein, CDR3 DNA. A D gene is named only where the DNA matches it firmly. Some rows mark clone size as missing; the rest say once, few, many or name a class of expanded clone.

TRBV7-2	NA	TRBJ2-7	many	CASSLGGGGYSYEQYF	TGTGCCAGCAGCTTAGGGGGCGGAGGGTATTCCTACGAGCAGTACTTC
TRBV6-6	NA	TRBJ1-2	few	CASSYSKQGVNYGYTF	TGTGCCAGCAGTTACTCGAAACAGGGTGTTAACTATGGCTACACCTTC
TRBV6-2/TRBV6-3	NA	TRBJ2-5	NA	CASSYSTGTKETQYF	TGTGCCAGCAGTTACTCGACAGGCACCAAAGAGACCCAGTACTTC
TRBV5-1	NA	TRBJ2-7	NA	CASSFGPNYEQYF	TGCGCCAGCAGCTTCGGCCCTAACTACGAGCAGTACTTC
TRBV25-1	NA	TRBJ2-7	NA	CASSELVGYNEQYF	TGTGCCAGCAGTGAATTGGTCGGGTACAATGAGCAGTACTTC
TRBV5-8	TRBD1	TRBJ1-5	NA	CASSSGQLSKSNQPQHF	TGTGCCAGCAGCTCGGGACAGCTAAGTAAGAGCAATCAGCCCCAGCATTTT
TRBV4-2	TRBD1	TRBJ1-1	few	CASSQDKGGTGGNTEAFF	TGTGCCAGCAGCCAAGATAAGGGCGGGACAGGGGGGAACACTGAAGCTTTCTTT
TRBV6-2/TRBV6-3	TRBD1	TRBJ2-2	once	CASSYERTGGSGGELFF	TGTGCCAGCAGTTACGAGCGGACAGGGGGCTCTGGCGGGGAGCTGTTTTTT
TRBV9	NA	TRBJ1-2	few	CASTSEGGGYTF	TGTGCCAGCACCTCAGAGGGGGGTGGCTACACCTTC
TRBV20-1	TRBD1	TRBJ1-1	NA	CSAQNRGRGRSTEAFF	TGCAGTGCACAGAACAGGGGACGGGGGCGGTCCACTGAAGCTTTCTTT
TRBV11-1	TRBD1	TRBJ2-5	NA	CASASTGANQETQYF	TGTGCCAGCGCCTCGACAGGGGCTAACCAAGAGACCCAGTACTTC
TRBV20-1	NA	TRBJ2-7	many	CSATSQTGKTSYEQYF	TGCAGTGCTACATCCCAAACAGGGAAGACATCCTACGAGCAGTACTTC
TRBV14	NA	TRBJ1-1	few	CASSAELQGDNTEAFF	TGTGCCAGCAGCGCCGAGTTACAGGGTGATAACACTGAAGCTTTCTTT
TRBV9	NA	TRBJ2-7	NA	CASSVVGAPYNEQYF	TGTGCCAGCAGCGTAGTGGGGGCCCCCTACAATGAGCAGTACTTC
TRBV5-1	TRBD2	TRBJ2-5	many	CASSLGLAGGGETQYF	TGCGCCAGCAGCCTGGGACTAGCGGGGGGCGGAGAGACCCAGTACTTC
TRBV20-1	TRBD1	TRBJ2-7	many	CSARDRGSPSYEQYF	TGCAGTGCTCGGGACAGGGGCAGCCCGTCCTACGAGCAGTACTTC
TRBV7-8	NA	TRBJ1-2	many	CASSRPSSEAGYTF	TGTGCCAGCAGCAGACCGTCTTCTGAGGCTGGCTACACCTTC
TRBV18	NA	TRBJ2-7	few	CASSPEGPLEQYF	TGTGCCAGCTCACCCGAGGGGCCGCTGGAGCAGTACTTC
TRBV29-1	NA	TRBJ2-4	many	CSVLDRTKNIQYF	TGCAGCGTCCTGGACAGAACCAAAAACATTCAGTACTTC
TRBV20-1	NA	TRBJ2-3	many	CSAYTDTQYF	TGCAGCGCATACACAGATACGCAGTATTTT
TRBV19	NA	TRBJ2-7	NA	CASSRAETYEQYF	TGTGCCAGTAGTAGGGCAGAGACCTACGAGCAGTACTTC
TRBV7-8	NA	TRBJ1-1	NA	CASSADESVTEAFF	TGTGCCAGCAGCGCGGACGAGAGCGTCACTGAAGCTTTCTTT
TRBV9	NA	TRBJ2-5	many	CASSRRLARGAQETQYF	TGTGCCAGCAGCCGACGACTGGCGCGCGGGGCACAAGAGACCCAGTACTTC
TRBV6-1	NA	TRBJ1-2	many	CASTSAGSGYTF	TGTGCCAGCACGTCCGCAGGGAGTGGCTACACCTTC
TRBV12-3/TRBV12-4	TRBD1	TRBJ1-4	NA	CASSLRSTGSGNEKLFF	TGTGCCAGCAGTTTAAGGTCGACAGGGTCTGGTAATGAAAAACTGTTTTTT
TRBV29-1	NA	TRBJ1-1	NA	CSVGNMNTEAFF	TGCAGCGTTGGGAACATGAACACTGAAGCTTTCTTT
TRBV6-1	NA	TRBJ1-2	many	CASSVDLWWDYGYTF	TGTGCCAGCAGCGTTGACCTTTGGTGGGACTATGGCTACACCTTC
TRBV7-9	TRBD1	TRBJ2-7	NA	CASSRGTGLEDEQYF	TGTGCCAGCAGCAGGGGGACAGGGCTAGAAGACGAGCAGTACTTC